The 14 T cell receptor beta chains presented below share a single source sample, sequenced in a study of T cell responses to AZD1222 COVID-19 vaccine. Libraries were prepared by immunoSEQ multiplex PCR; TCRdb keeps only in-frame clonotypes and omits some of them. The sample lists fewer than 50,000 clones, less than 95% occurring once. The sample consisted of peripheral blood, taken 28 days after the second AZD1222 dose. These receptors came from an adult who received the AZD1222 COVID-19 vaccine.

This chain connects TRBV6-2 or TRBV6-3 to TRBJ2-3, with TRBD2 identical over 13 bases. V shed 6 bases, J shed 5 bases, and the junction held 14 bases outside the gene matches. This CDR3 has 18 residues. Germline loops: CDR1 MNHEY, CDR2 SVGEGT. The CDR3 bases are TGTGCCAGCAGCCTAATTCCCGGGACTAGCGGGGCGGGAGATACGCAGTATTTT. Amino acids: CASSLIPGTSGAGDTQYF.

This clone was counted a few times. The gene calls are TRBV7-9 and TRBJ1-4; the D is unclear. Trimming took 3 bases from V and 6 from J, leaving 5 bases between them. The CDR3 contains 12 residues. CDR1 SEHNR and CDR2 FQNEAQ come from the germline V gene (reference sequence). The CDR3 nucleotides read TGTGCCAGCAGCTTTCTAGATGAAAAACTGTTTTTT. Encoded protein: CASSFLDEKLFF.

V is TRBV11-2 and J is TRBJ2-7, with 8 positions matching TRBD1. V gave up 6 bases and J gave up 12 bases; unmatched junction bases: 13. Per the germline V gene, CDR1 is SGHAT and CDR2 is FQNNGV. This CDR3 has 13 residues. The CDR3 region has the DNA TGTGCCAGCAGGGGGACAGGCCGGTTGGCCCCGTACTTC. It translates to CASRGTGRLAPYF.

This clone was seen more than once but under ten times. This chain connects TRBV5-1 to TRBJ2-7; D gene ambiguous. Germline-derived CDR1 and CDR2 are SGHRS and YFSETQ. The CDR3 has 14 amino acids. Between the trimmed V and J ends, which lost 0 bases and 3 bases, there was a span of 10 bases. CDR3 protein: CASSLVTDIYEQYF. In nucleotides, the CDR3 is TGCGCCAGCAGCTTGGTAACAGACATCTACGAGCAGTACTTC.

The rearrangement links TRBV5-4 to TRBJ1-3; perhaps TRBD1 as D (6 bases). This CDR3 is 17 amino acids long. The V gene lost 4 bases and the J gene lost 0 bases, with 17 bases spanning the gap. CDR1 and CDR2 from the germline V gene are SGHNT and YYREEE (reference sequence). CDR3 bases: TGTGCCAGCAGCAGGGGGGGTGGACGCAGCTCTGGAAACACCATATATTTT. This sequence encodes CASSRGGGRSSGNTIYF. The entire variable domain, with the rest obtained from reference TRBV5-4 and TRBJ1-3, is as follows: ETGVTQSPTHLIKTRGQQVTLRCSSQSGHNTVSWYQQALGQGPQFIFQYYREEENGRGNFPPRFSGLQFPNYSSELNVNALELDDSALYLCASSRGGGRSSGNTIYFGEGSWLTVV.

The chain uses TRBV3-1 (or the pseudogene TRBV3-2) and TRBJ2-1; 10 positions agree with TRBD1. The CDR3 is 19 residues long. V dropped 4 bases and J dropped 0; count of bases not matched to a gene: 12. The germline CDR1 and CDR2 sequences are LGHDT and YNNKEL (reference sequence). In DNA form, the CDR3 reads TGTGCCAGCAGCCCATCGACAGGGGGCATCTTCAGCTCCTACAATGAGCAGTTCTTC. It yields the protein CASSPSTGGIFSSYNEQFF.

This clone showed up just once. The chain joins TRBV19 to TRBJ2-1; TRBD2 agrees at 9 bases. V lost 5 bases, J lost 6 bases, and 14 bases stayed unmatched. Per the germline V gene, CDR1 is LNHDA and CDR2 is SQIVND (reference sequence). The CDR3 spans 17 residues. CDR3 nucleotide sequence: TGTGCCAGTAGTCCCATCTGGAGCGGGGGGTTCATCAATGAGCAGTTCTTC. Its translation: CASSPIWSGGFINEQFF.

The rearrangement uses TRBV7-2 and TRBJ1-2; D perhaps matches TRBD1 (5 bases). CDR1 is SGHTA, CDR2 FQGNSA, per germline. The CDR3 covers 13 residues. Trimming removed 3 bases from V and 8 bases from J, with 13 bases in between. The CDR3 coding sequence is TGTGCCAGCAGCTTTTCTGGGGACGGAGGCTACACCTTC. Encoded protein: CASSFSGDGGYTF. The full variable domain, completed using reference TRBV7-2 and TRBJ1-2, is GAGVSQSPSNKVTEKGKDVELRCDPISGHTALYWYRQSLGQGLEFLIYFQGNSAPDKSGLPSDRFSAERTGGSVSTLTIQRTQQEDSAVYLCASSFSGDGGYTFGSGTRLTVV.

In nucleotides, the CDR3 is TGTGCCAGCAGCCTGGTCCAATCTAACTATGGCTACACCTTC. It specifies CASSLVQSNYGYTF. The rearrangement links TRBV27 to TRBJ1-2; D unclear. The CDR3 is 14 residues long. V lost 6 bases to trimming and J lost 0 bases, with 11 bases between them. Germline V gene sequence: CDR1 MNHEY, CDR2 SMNVEV (reference sequence).

V is TRBV2 and J is TRBJ1-5, with 7 bases aligning to TRBD1. The J segment lost 1 base and the V segment lost 5 bases, leaving 5 bases of the junction unmatched. The CDR3 runs 15 residues. Germline lookup yields CDR1 SNHLY and CDR2 FYNNEI. The CDR3 reads CASSLQGLSNQPQHF. In DNA form, the CDR3 reads TGTGCCAGCAGTCTACAGGGGCTGAGCAATCAGCCCCAGCATTTT.

The genes are TRBV6-2 or TRBV6-3 and TRBJ2-3; TRBD2 matches at 9 bases. From germline, CDR1 is MNHEY and CDR2 SVGEGT. J gave up 6 bases and V 4 bases, and 8 bases lay outside the gene matches. This CDR3 has 15 amino acids. CDR3 loop: CASSSMAGGKDTQYF. In nucleotides, the CDR3 is TGTGCCAGCAGTTCGATGGCGGGGGGGAAGGATACGCAGTATTTT.

The V call is TRBV24-1, the J call TRBJ1-5; the D gene is possibly TRBD1 (5 bases). From germline, CDR1 is KGHDR and CDR2 SFDVKD. The CDR3 spans 14 residues. The V and J ends lost 10 bases and 6 bases respectively, with 18 bases between them. The CDR3 spells CATPLSRVGQPQHF. As DNA, the CDR3 is TGTGCCACTCCTCTATCCAGGGTGGGTCAGCCCCAGCATTTT.

The chain recombines TRBV4-1 with TRBJ1-1; D is undetermined. V was pared by 8 bases and J by 4 bases, with 11 bases between. Germline CDR1 reads MGHRA; CDR2 reads YSYEKL. This CDR3 region has 12 residues. Here the CDR3 DNA reads TGCGCCAGCGGGAGGGCGGTCACTGAAGCTTTCTTT. Protein product: CASGRAVTEAFF.

The J gene is TRBJ2-5, the V gene TRBV18; D uncertain. From germline, CDR1 is KGHSH and CDR2 LQKENI. With 4 bases removed from V and 5 bases from J, the gap between germline ends came to 11 bases. This CDR3 region has 13 residues. CDR3 sequence reads: CASSQGPRETQYF. DNA for the CDR3: TGTGCCAGCTCACAGGGCCCCCGGGAGACCCAGTACTTC.